The rows below give T cell receptor beta chains drawn from one sample of a study of blood T cell repertoires in COVID-19. Repertoires were generated with immunoSEQ multiplex PCR, while TCRdb's copy carries only in-frame clones and drops some. This table holds around 200,000 clones, around 85% found once. The sequencing sample was made of peripheral blood. The receptors shown here come from a woman aged 55-75 years with COVID-19, enrolled during active disease. The CDR3 runs from the conserved cysteine through the conserved F or W. The D gene is left open where the match is weak. Not all rows give a size; the values are once, few, many and, for expanded clones, a class.

CASSLVGGGNTEAFF	TGCGCCAGCAGCTTGGTCGGGGGAGGTAACACTGAAGCTTTCTTT	.	TRBJ1-1	TRBV5-1	.
CAWSPRGQPVTGGYTF	TGTGCCTGGAGTCCTCGGGGACAGCCGGTGACTGGTGGCTACACCTTC	TRBD1	TRBJ1-2	TRBV30	.
CATSETGTSGRTYEQYF	TGTGCCACCAGTGAAACCGGGACTAGCGGGAGGACCTACGAGCAGTACTTC	TRBD2	TRBJ2-7	TRBV24-1	.
CASSPRTSENTQYF	TGTGCCAGCAGCCCCAGAACATCCGAAAATACGCAGTATTTT	.	TRBJ2-3	TRBV9	.
CASSISGGIYGYTF	TGTGCCAGCAGCATCTCGGGGGGGATCTATGGCTACACCTTC	.	TRBJ1-2	TRBV9	.
CASRRGETQYF	TGTGCCAGTAGACGAGGGGAGACCCAGTACTTC	.	TRBJ2-5	TRBV19	.
CASSQEQGRDYGYTF	TGTGCCAGCAGCCAAGAACAGGGCAGGGACTATGGCTACACCTTC	.	TRBJ1-2	TRBV4-2	.
CASSTSGYGYTF	TGTGCCAGCAGCACCTCGGGCTATGGCTACACCTTC	.	TRBJ1-2	TRBV6-2/TRBV6-3	few
CASSVGQGNGVSFFWSGYTF	TGTGCCAGCAGCGTGGGACAGGGGAATGGTGTCTCCTTCTTCTGGTCTGGCTACACCTTC	TRBD1	TRBJ1-2	TRBV9	.
CASSLDSAVSYGYTF	TGTGCCAGCAGCTTAGATTCAGCGGTTTCGTATGGCTACACCTTC	.	TRBJ1-2	TRBV7-9	.
CASNGGGYSYEQYF	TGTGCCAGCAATGGGGGAGGGTATAGCTACGAGCAGTACTTC	TRBD2	TRBJ2-7	TRBV9	.
CASSQTTQGLNTEAFF	TGCGCCAGCAGCCAGACTACACAGGGATTGAACACTGAAGCTTTCTTT	.	TRBJ1-1	TRBV5-1	.
CASSLTGVESPLHF	TGTGCCAGCAGCCTAACAGGGGTTGAATCACCCCTCCACTTT	TRBD1	TRBJ1-6	TRBV9	.
CASSPGGQVNGYTF	TGTGCCAGTAGCCCAGGGGGGCAGGTCAATGGCTACACCTTC	TRBD1	TRBJ1-2	TRBV19	.
CAISESEGAKSGANVLTF	TGTGCCATCAGTGAGTCGGAGGGGGCGAAGTCTGGGGCCAACGTCCTGACTTTC	.	TRBJ2-6	TRBV10-3	.
CAWSDPAPGGTEAFF	TGTGCCTGGAGTGACCCTGCCCCCGGGGGCACTGAAGCTTTCTTT	.	TRBJ1-1	TRBV30	.
CSASALAGIYEQYF	TGCAGTGCTAGTGCCCTAGCGGGCATCTACGAGCAGTACTTC	TRBD2	TRBJ2-7	TRBV20-1	once
CSVENPTSLEGYTF	TGCAGCGTTGAAAACCCTACCTCTTTGGAGGGCTACACCTTC	.	TRBJ1-2	TRBV29-1	.
CASSPEPYEQYF	TGCGCCAGCAGCCCTGAGCCGTACGAGCAGTACTTC	.	TRBJ2-7	TRBV5-1	.
CASTKDTIDYGYTF	TGCGCCAGCACCAAAGACACCATAGACTATGGCTACACCTTC	.	TRBJ1-2	TRBV23-1	.
CAWSGGKNQPQHF	TGTGCCTGGAGTGGAGGGAAAAACCAGCCCCAGCATTTT	.	TRBJ1-5	TRBV30	.
CASSLVSAGGEKLFF	TGCGCCAGCAGCTTGGTTTCGGCAGGGGGGGAAAAACTGTTTTTT	TRBD1	TRBJ1-4	TRBV5-1	.
CASSFDSFLLYNEQFF	TGTGCCAGTAGTTTCGACTCCTTTCTCCTTTACAATGAGCAGTTCTTC	.	TRBJ2-1	TRBV19	.
CARGTGVFGEQYF	TGTGCCAGGGGGACAGGGGTGTTCGGCGAGCAGTACTTC	TRBD1	TRBJ2-7	TRBV27	.
CASSLDRGEQYF	TGTGCCAGCTCACTCGACAGGGGCGAGCAGTACTTC	TRBD1	TRBJ2-7	TRBV18	.
CACRSSGNQPQHF	TGTGCCTGTCGAAGTAGCGGCAATCAGCCCCAGCATTTT	.	TRBJ1-5	TRBV30	.
CASSRLAGSYNEQFF	TGTGCCAGCAGCCGACTAGCGGGCTCCTACAATGAGCAGTTCTTC	TRBD2	TRBJ2-1	TRBV5-4	.
CASSESGLSNEKLFF	TGTGCCAGCAGTGAATCCGGACTTAGTAATGAAAAACTGTTTTTT	.	TRBJ1-4	TRBV2	once
CASSRPGQGGKPQHF	TGTGCCAGTAGTAGACCGGGACAGGGCGGTAAGCCCCAGCATTTT	TRBD1	TRBJ1-5	TRBV19	once
CASSSLGQGSSYEQYF	TGTGCCAGCAGCTCCCTTGGCCAGGGGAGCTCCTACGAGCAGTACTTC	.	TRBJ2-7	TRBV7-2	.
CASSQQGAPGYTF	TGTGCCAGCAGCCAGCAGGGGGCGCCTGGCTACACCTTC	TRBD1	TRBJ1-2	TRBV3-1/TRBV3-2	.
CASSLRGGSADTQYF	TGCGCCAGCAGCTTGAGAGGGGGTTCTGCAGATACGCAGTATTTT	.	TRBJ2-3	TRBV5-1	.
CASSIDRTETYGYTF	TGTGCCAGTAGTATAGACAGGACAGAAACCTATGGCTACACCTTC	.	TRBJ1-2	TRBV19	.
CASSTSGYNEQFF	TGCGCCAGCAGTACTAGCGGCTACAATGAGCAGTTCTTC	TRBD2	TRBJ2-1	TRBV5-1	.
CASSYPRGRGLFF	TGTGCCAGCAGTTACCCCAGGGGCCGTGGGCTGTTTTTT	.	TRBJ2-2	TRBV6-2/TRBV6-3	.
CASSLKGGGLASSYEQYF	TGTGCCAGCAGCTTAAAAGGTGGGGGACTAGCGAGCTCCTACGAGCAGTACTTC	TRBD2	TRBJ2-7	TRBV7-9	.
CASSLRKGAGNQPQHF	TGTGCCAGCAGCTTAAGGAAGGGGGCTGGCAATCAGCCCCAGCATTTT	TRBD1	TRBJ1-5	TRBV13	once
CASSPTGETQYF	TGTGCCAGTAGTCCCACAGGGGAGACCCAGTACTTC	.	TRBJ2-5	TRBV19	.
CASSMRDSSYEQYF	TGTGCCAGTAGTATGCGGGACAGCAGCTACGAGCAGTACTTC	.	TRBJ2-7	TRBV19	.
CASSYARHNEKLFF	TGTGCCAGCAGTTACGCGAGGCATAATGAAAAACTGTTTTTT	.	TRBJ1-4	TRBV6-2/TRBV6-3	.
CASSLYTGNYGYTF	TGTGCCAGCAGCTTGTATACAGGGAACTATGGCTACACCTTC	.	TRBJ1-2	TRBV27	.
CASSYSRGDYEQYF	TGTGCCAGCAGTTACTCGCGGGGGGACTACGAGCAGTACTTC	TRBD2	TRBJ2-7	TRBV6-5	.
CASSYLGQLSHEQYF	TGTGCCAGCAGTTACTTGGGACAGCTAAGCCACGAGCAGTACTTC	TRBD1	TRBJ2-7	TRBV6-5	once
CASTTGESQPQHF	TGTGCCAGCACTACAGGGGAAAGTCAGCCCCAGCATTTT	.	TRBJ1-5	TRBV21-1	.
CASTTSRTSGYNEQFF	TGTGCCAGTACGACCAGTCGGACTAGCGGCTACAATGAGCAGTTCTTC	TRBD2	TRBJ2-1	TRBV19	.
CASSPPGPKETQYF	TGTGCCAGCTCACCACCGGGGCCTAAAGAGACCCAGTACTTC	.	TRBJ2-5	TRBV18	.
CASSPSLANYGYTF	TGTGCCAGCAGTCCATCGTTGGCAAACTATGGCTACACCTTC	.	TRBJ1-2	TRBV6-4	.
CASSTVNTEAFF	TGTGCCAGCAGCACGGTGAACACTGAAGCTTTCTTT	.	TRBJ1-1	TRBV11-3	.
CTGLAGVNEQFF	TGCACCGGACTAGCGGGAGTAAATGAGCAGTTCTTC	TRBD2	TRBJ2-1	TRBV29-1	once
CASSPGTSVSISYNEQFF	TGTGCCAGCAGCCCCGGGACTAGCGTCTCAATTTCCTACAATGAGCAGTTCTTC	.	TRBJ2-1	TRBV21-1	.
CASSATSGGSYEQYF	TGCGCCAGCAGTGCCACTAGCGGGGGTAGCTACGAGCAGTACTTC	TRBD2	TRBJ2-7	TRBV10-1	.
CASSFSGRAAYNEQFF	TGTGCCAGCAGCTTCTCCGGGAGGGCCGCCTACAATGAGCAGTTCTTC	TRBD2	TRBJ2-1	TRBV7-9	.
CASKEAGGTEAFF	TGTGCCAGCAAAGAGGCGGGGGGGACTGAAGCTTTCTTT	.	TRBJ1-1	TRBV2	.
CAVGQGKKQPQHF	TGTGCCGTGGGCCAGGGTAAGAAACAGCCCCAGCATTTT	.	TRBJ1-5	TRBV24-1	few
CASSESHRDRVDEKLFF	TGTGCCAGCAGTGAATCCCATCGGGACAGGGTCGATGAAAAACTGTTTTTT	TRBD1	TRBJ1-4	TRBV25-1	.